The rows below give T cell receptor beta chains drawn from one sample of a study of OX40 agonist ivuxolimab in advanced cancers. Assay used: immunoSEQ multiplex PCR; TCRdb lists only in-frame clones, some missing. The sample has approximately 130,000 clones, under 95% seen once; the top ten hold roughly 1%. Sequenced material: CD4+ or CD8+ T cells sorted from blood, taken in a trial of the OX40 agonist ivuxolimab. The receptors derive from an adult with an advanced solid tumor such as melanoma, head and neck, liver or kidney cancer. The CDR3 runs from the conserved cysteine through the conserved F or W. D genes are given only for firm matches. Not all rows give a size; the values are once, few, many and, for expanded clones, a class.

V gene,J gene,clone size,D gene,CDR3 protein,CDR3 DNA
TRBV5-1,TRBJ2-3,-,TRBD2,CASSRTSGASTDTQYF,TGCGCCAGCAGCCGGACTAGCGGGGCTAGCACAGATACGCAGTATTTT
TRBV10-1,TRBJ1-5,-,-,CAGLLGHLYQPQHF,TGCGCCGGGTTATTGGGGCACCTCTATCAGCCCCAGCATTTT
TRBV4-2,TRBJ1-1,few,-,CASSQPGTADTEAFF,TGTGCCAGCAGCCAACCAGGGACCGCGGACACTGAAGCTTTCTTT
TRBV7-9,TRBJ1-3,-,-,CASSRVVPGGAGNTIYF,TGTGCCAGCAGCCGCGTGGTCCCCGGCGGGGCTGGAAACACCATATATTTT
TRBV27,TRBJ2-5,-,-,CASSLGRIQETQYF,TGTGCCAGCAGTTTGGGCAGAATTCAAGAGACCCAGTACTTC
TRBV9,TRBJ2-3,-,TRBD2,CASSVAREGRDTQYF,TGTGCCAGCAGCGTAGCGCGGGAGGGCAGGGATACGCAGTATTTT
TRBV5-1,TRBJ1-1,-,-,CASRPTGTPYTEAFF,TGCGCCAGCAGGCCTACCGGGACACCCTACACTGAAGCTTTCTTT
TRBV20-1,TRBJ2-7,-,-,CSAREGLMQYF,TGCAGTGCTAGAGAAGGCCTGATGCAGTACTTC
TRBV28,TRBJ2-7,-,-,CASTPGSFYEQYF,TGTGCCAGCACTCCAGGTAGCTTCTACGAGCAGTACTTC
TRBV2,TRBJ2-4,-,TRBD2,CASSGVGRPSNIQYF,TGTGCCAGCAGTGGGGTCGGGAGGCCCTCCAACATTCAGTACTTC
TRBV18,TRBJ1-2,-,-,CASSLDRTNYGYTF,TGTGCCAGCTCACTCGACAGGACAAACTATGGCTACACCTTC
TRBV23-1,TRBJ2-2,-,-,CASSQLGQFLSGELFF,TGCGCCAGCAGTCAACTAGGGCAGTTCTTATCGGGGGAGCTGTTTTTT
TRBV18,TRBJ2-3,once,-,CASSPMVAGSADTQYF,TGTGCCAGCTCACCAATGGTAGCCGGGTCCGCAGATACGCAGTATTTT
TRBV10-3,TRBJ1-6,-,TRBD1,CAISRDRDNSPLHF,TGTGCCATCAGTAGGGACAGGGATAATTCACCCCTCCACTTT
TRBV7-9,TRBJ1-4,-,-,CASSQFWNREKLFF,TGTGCCAGCAGCCAATTTTGGAACAGGGAAAAACTGTTTTTT
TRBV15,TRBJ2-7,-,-,CATSRVGVTYEQYF,TGTGCCACCAGCAGAGTCGGCGTCACCTACGAGCAGTACTTC
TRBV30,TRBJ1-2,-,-,CAGTTTAAYGYTF,TGTGCCGGGACGACAACAGCCGCCTATGGCTACACCTTC
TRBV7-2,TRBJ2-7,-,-,CASSLSGRHEQYF,TGTGCCAGCAGCTTATCAGGGCGACACGAGCAGTACTTC
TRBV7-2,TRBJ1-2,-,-,CASSFTPVRNYRLYGYTF,TGTGCCAGCAGCTTCACGCCGGTGAGAAATTACCGACTCTATGGCTACACCTTC
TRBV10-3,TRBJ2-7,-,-,CAISAPVKGGSSYEQYF,TGTGCCATCAGTGCACCCGTTAAGGGGGGCAGTTCCTACGAGCAGTACTTC
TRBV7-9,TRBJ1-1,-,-,CASSPTGRNTEAFF,TGTGCCAGCAGCCCCACTGGGAGGAACACTGAAGCTTTCTTT
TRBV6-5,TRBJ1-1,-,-,CASSYLYREYTEAFF,TGTGCCAGCAGTTATCTCTACAGGGAATACACTGAAGCTTTCTTT
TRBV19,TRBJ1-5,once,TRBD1,CASSLGTGRSNQPQHF,TGTGCCAGTAGTTTAGGGACAGGTCGCAGCAATCAGCCCCAGCATTTT
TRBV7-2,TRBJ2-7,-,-,CASSLNRGPYEQYF,TGTGCCAGCAGCTTAAATAGGGGACCCTACGAGCAGTACTTC
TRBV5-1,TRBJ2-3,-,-,CASSPTGSGDTQYF,TGCGCCAGCAGCCCGACGGGATCGGGAGATACGCAGTATTTT
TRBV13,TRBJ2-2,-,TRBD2,CASSFRGFRRESANTGELFF,TGTGCCAGCAGCTTTCGTGGCTTTAGGCGGGAGAGTGCGAACACCGGGGAGCTGTTTTTT
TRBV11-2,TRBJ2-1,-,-,CASSLDISSHNEQFF,TGTGCCAGCAGCTTAGACATTTCTTCTCACAATGAGCAGTTCTTC
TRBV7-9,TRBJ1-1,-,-,CASISGIEAFF,TGTGCCAGCATTTCGGGAATAGAAGCTTTCTTT
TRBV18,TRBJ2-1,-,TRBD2,CASSPGLAGTYNEQFF,TGTGCCAGCTCACCAGGCCTAGCGGGGACCTACAATGAGCAGTTCTTC
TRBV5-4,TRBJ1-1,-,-,CASSLQGSGGTEAFF,TGTGCCAGCAGCTTGCAGGGCTCGGGCGGCACTGAAGCTTTCTTT
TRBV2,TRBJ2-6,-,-,CASTLGDGANVLTF,TGTGCCAGCACCTTGGGGGATGGGGCCAACGTCCTGACTTTC
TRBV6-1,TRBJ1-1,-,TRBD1,CASSSQGGTEAFF,TGTGCCAGCAGTTCTCAGGGGGGCACTGAAGCTTTCTTT
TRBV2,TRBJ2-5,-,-,CASKTVEETQYF,TGTGCCAGCAAGACGGTAGAAGAGACCCAGTACTTC
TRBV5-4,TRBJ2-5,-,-,CASSLGRETQYF,TGTGCCAGCAGCTTGGGTAGAGAGACCCAGTACTTC
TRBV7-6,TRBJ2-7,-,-,CASSPESAYEQYF,TGTGCCAGCAGCCCCGAGAGCGCGTACGAGCAGTACTTC
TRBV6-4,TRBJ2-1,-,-,CASSDSEGDEQFF,TGTGCCAGCAGTGACTCCGAAGGGGATGAGCAGTTCTTC
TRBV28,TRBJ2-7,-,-,CASRRDGFYEQYF,TGTGCCAGCAGGCGGGACGGGTTCTACGAGCAGTACTTC
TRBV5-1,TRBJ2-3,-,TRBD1,CASSIGQGADTQYF,TGCGCCAGCAGCATCGGACAGGGGGCAGATACGCAGTATTTT
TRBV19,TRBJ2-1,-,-,CASRGLGADEQFF,TGTGCCAGTAGGGGGCTGGGGGCAGATGAGCAGTTCTTC
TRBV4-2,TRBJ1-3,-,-,CASSQEVIPEHSGNTIYF,TGTGCCAGCAGCCAAGAGGTAATTCCGGAACACTCTGGAAACACCATATATTTT
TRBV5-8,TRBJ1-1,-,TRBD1,CASRVTGASTEAFF,TGTGCCAGCAGGGTAACAGGGGCGAGCACTGAAGCTTTCTTT
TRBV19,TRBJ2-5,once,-,CASKYSREETQYF,TGTGCCAGTAAATATTCGAGGGAAGAGACCCAGTACTTC
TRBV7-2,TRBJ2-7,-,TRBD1,CASSARQGGYEQYF,TGTGCCAGCAGCGCCAGACAGGGGGGTTACGAGCAGTACTTC
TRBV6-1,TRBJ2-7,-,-,CASSEVGTTYEQYF,TGTGCCAGCAGTGAAGTGGGGACAACCTACGAGCAGTACTTC
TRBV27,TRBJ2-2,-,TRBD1,CASSAITGTGGMELFF,TGTGCCAGCAGTGCTATCACCGGGACAGGGGGAATGGAGCTGTTTTTT
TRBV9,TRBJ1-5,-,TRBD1,CASSLRTGTSNQPQHF,TGTGCCAGCAGCTTGAGGACAGGAACGAGCAATCAGCCCCAGCATTTT
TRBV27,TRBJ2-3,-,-,CASWEGGGPDTQYF,TGTGCCAGCTGGGAGGGGGGGGGACCAGATACGCAGTATTTT
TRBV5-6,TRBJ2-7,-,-,CASSPGTYEQYF,TGTGCCAGCAGCCCCGGGACTTACGAGCAGTACTTC
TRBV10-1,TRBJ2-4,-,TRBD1,CATSTGGAGNIQYF,TGCGCCACATCTACAGGGGGCGCGGGAAACATTCAGTACTTC
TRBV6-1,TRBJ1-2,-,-,CASSEAWGPSVYGYTF,TGTGCCAGCAGTGAAGCATGGGGCCCTAGTGTCTATGGCTACACCTTC
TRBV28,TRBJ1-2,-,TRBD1,CASRRLTGAANYGYTF,TGTGCCAGCAGACGACTTACAGGGGCGGCCAACTATGGCTACACCTTC
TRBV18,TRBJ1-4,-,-,CASSPTPGANEKLFF,TGTGCCAGCTCACCCACGCCAGGGGCTAATGAAAAACTGTTTTTT
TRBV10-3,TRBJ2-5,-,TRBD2,CAISLQYPTSGQETQYF,TGTGCCATCAGTCTGCAGTACCCTACTAGCGGCCAAGAGACCCAGTACTTC
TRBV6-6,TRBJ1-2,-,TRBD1,CASRTTRGHGYTF,TGTGCCAGCAGGACCACCAGGGGGCATGGCTACACCTTC
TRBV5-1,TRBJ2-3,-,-,CASSPETYYTDTQYF,TGCGCCAGCAGCCCGGAGACATACTACACAGATACGCAGTATTTT
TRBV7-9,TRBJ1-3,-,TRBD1,CASSRTRQGVSGNTIYF,TGTGCCAGCAGCCGGACCCGACAGGGGGTATCTGGAAACACCATATATTTT
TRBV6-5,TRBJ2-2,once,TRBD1,CASRTQGAGELFF,TGTGCCAGCAGAACGCAGGGGGCCGGGGAGCTGTTTTTT
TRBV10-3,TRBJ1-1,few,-,CAIRRQENTEAFF,TGTGCCATCAGGAGACAGGAGAACACTGAAGCTTTCTTT
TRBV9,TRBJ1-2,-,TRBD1,CASSAQGQGGDYGYTF,TGTGCCAGCAGCGCACAGGGACAGGGAGGGGACTATGGCTACACCTTC